The rows below give T cell receptor beta chains drawn from one sample of a study of T cell responses to AZD1222 COVID-19 vaccine. Assay used: immunoSEQ multiplex PCR; TCRdb lists only in-frame clones, some missing. The repertoire consists of about 180,000 clones, with about 93% occurring once and the leading ten covering 0.95% to 1.3%. Here the sequenced sample was peripheral blood, taken 28 days after the second dose of the MenACWY control vaccine. The origin of the receptors is an adult who received the MenACWY meningococcal vaccine as a control. Each CDR3 is given with its conserved first and last residue. D genes are given only for firm matches. The size of a clone is reported for some rows only, either as once, few or many, or as a class for expanded clones.

clone_size j_call cdr3_length d_call v_call cdr3_aa cdr3_nt
once TRBJ1-1 12 - TRBV2 CASTTGGLEAFF TGTGCCAGCACCACCGGGGGGCTTGAGGCTTTCTTT
- TRBJ1-1 14 TRBD1 TRBV2 CASFSDRVITEAFF TGTGCCAGTTTCTCGGACAGGGTTATCACTGAAGCTTTCTTT
- TRBJ1-5 15 - TRBV18 CASSPDGQGNQPQHF TGTGCCAGCTCACCCGACGGGCAGGGCAATCAGCCCCAGCATTTT
- TRBJ1-2 15 TRBD1 TRBV2 CASSLGAGGNYGYTF TGTGCCAGCAGCTTAGGGGCAGGGGGTAACTATGGCTACACCTTC
- TRBJ2-1 13 - TRBV7-9 CASSLNTPDEQFF TGTGCCAGCAGCTTAAACACCCCCGATGAGCAGTTCTTC
once TRBJ1-6 13 - TRBV12-3/TRBV12-4 CASRIQYNSPLHF TGTGCCAGCAGAATACAGTATAATTCACCCCTCCACTTT
- TRBJ2-7 15 TRBD1 TRBV28 CASSVTTGQGYEQYF TGTGCCAGCAGTGTGACCACCGGACAGGGCTACGAGCAGTACTTC
- TRBJ2-1 11 - TRBV20-1 CSPYRLNEQFF TGCAGTCCCTACCGCTTGAATGAGCAGTTCTTC
- TRBJ1-2 15 TRBD1 TRBV6-4 CASSGTWTGEYGYTF TGTGCCAGCAGTGGCACCTGGACAGGGGAGTATGGCTACACCTTC
once TRBJ1-6 10 - TRBV30 CAWSNRALHF TGTGCCTGGAGTAACAGGGCCCTCCACTTT
- TRBJ1-1 14 - TRBV28 CASTPAGGNTEAFF TGTGCCAGCACCCCGGCGGGTGGGAACACTGAAGCTTTCTTT
- TRBJ1-1 13 - TRBV2 CASGRSRNTEAFF TGTGCCAGCGGGCGGAGCCGGAACACTGAAGCTTTCTTT
- TRBJ1-1 12 - TRBV6-5 CAGRGRNTEAFF TGTGCCGGCCGGGGTAGGAACACTGAAGCTTTCTTT
few TRBJ2-5 14 - TRBV5-1 CASSKVTPGETQYF TGCGCCAGCAGCAAGGTCACGCCGGGGGAGACCCAGTACTTC
- TRBJ1-5 14 - TRBV25-1 CASSEWESNQPQHF TGTGCCAGCAGTGAATGGGAGAGCAATCAGCCCCAGCATTTT
- TRBJ2-1 15 TRBD1 TRBV7-2 CASSRTGGLYNEQFF TGTGCCAGCAGCCGGACAGGGGGTCTCTACAATGAGCAGTTCTTC
once TRBJ2-1 13 TRBD1 TRBV19 CATRLTGGDEQFF TGTGCCACCCGCCTGACAGGGGGCGATGAGCAGTTCTTC
- TRBJ2-5 13 - TRBV10-1 CASSERVPETQYF TGCGCCAGCAGTGAAAGAGTGCCGGAGACCCAGTACTTC
- TRBJ1-1 13 - TRBV19 CASTDSPGTEAFF TGTGCCAGTACAGACAGCCCCGGGACTGAAGCTTTCTTT
- TRBJ2-4 14 - TRBV3-1/TRBV3-2 CASSQEDRLDIQYF TGTGCCAGCAGCCAAGAAGACAGGTTGGACATTCAGTACTTC
- TRBJ1-3 11 - TRBV20-1 CSAASGNTIYF TGCAGTGCTGCCTCTGGAAACACCATATATTTT
- TRBJ2-2 16 - TRBV6-6 CASSPPGLLGTGELFF TGTGCCAGCAGCCCTCCGGGACTTTTGGGTACCGGGGAGCTGTTTTTT
- TRBJ2-1 15 TRBD1 TRBV30 CAWSPGRQGIDEQFF TGTGCCTGGAGTCCCGGGAGACAGGGGATCGATGAGCAGTTCTTC
- TRBJ1-5 13 - TRBV18 CASSPSRNQPQHF TGTGCCAGCTCACCCTCCCGCAATCAGCCCCAGCATTTT
- TRBJ2-5 16 - TRBV5-1 CASSPSGLPQQETQYF TGCGCCAGCAGCCCATCCGGGCTCCCCCAACAAGAGACCCAGTACTTC
- TRBJ1-6 14 - TRBV11-2 CASSPRRVNSPLHF TGTGCCAGCAGTCCACGGCGGGTTAATTCACCCCTCCACTTT
- TRBJ1-1 15 - TRBV4-2 CASSHPGAGDPEAFF TGTGCCAGCAGCCACCCTGGAGCGGGGGACCCTGAAGCTTTCTTT
- TRBJ1-5 13 - TRBV12-3/TRBV12-4 CASKTGAFQPQHF TGTGCCAGCAAGACCGGGGCATTTCAGCCCCAGCATTTT
- TRBJ1-3 18 - TRBV9 CASSGRTAGGTIGNTIYF TGTGCCAGCAGCGGCAGGACAGCCGGTGGAACTATAGGAAACACCATATATTTT
- TRBJ2-1 12 - TRBV18 CASSLVHNEQFF TGTGCCAGCTCACTAGTGCACAATGAGCAGTTCTTC
- TRBJ2-3 20 - TRBV13 CASSFMAGPFEGGLPDTQYF TGTGCCAGCAGCTTTATGGCCGGCCCCTTCGAGGGGGGGCTCCCAGATACGCAGTATTTT
- TRBJ1-2 13 - TRBV2 CASSVVQNYGYTF TGTGCCAGCAGTGTGGTCCAGAATTATGGCTACACCTTC